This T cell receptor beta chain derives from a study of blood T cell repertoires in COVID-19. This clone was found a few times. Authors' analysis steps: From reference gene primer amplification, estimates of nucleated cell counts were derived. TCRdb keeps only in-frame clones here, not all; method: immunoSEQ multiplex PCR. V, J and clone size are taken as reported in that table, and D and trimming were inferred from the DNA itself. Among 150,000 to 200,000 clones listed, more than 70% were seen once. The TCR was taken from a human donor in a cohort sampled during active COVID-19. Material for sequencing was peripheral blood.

The CDR3 DNA is TGTGCCAGCAGCTCTGGCGGGACCTACGAGCAGTACTTC. Translating gives CASSSGGTYEQYF. V and J are TRBV5-4 and TRBJ2-7, with D possibly being TRBD2 (6 bases). CDR3 length: 13 residues. Germline V lookup: CDR1 SGHNT, CDR2 YYREEE (reference sequence). Trimming took 3 bases from V and 2 from J, leaving 9 bases between them.